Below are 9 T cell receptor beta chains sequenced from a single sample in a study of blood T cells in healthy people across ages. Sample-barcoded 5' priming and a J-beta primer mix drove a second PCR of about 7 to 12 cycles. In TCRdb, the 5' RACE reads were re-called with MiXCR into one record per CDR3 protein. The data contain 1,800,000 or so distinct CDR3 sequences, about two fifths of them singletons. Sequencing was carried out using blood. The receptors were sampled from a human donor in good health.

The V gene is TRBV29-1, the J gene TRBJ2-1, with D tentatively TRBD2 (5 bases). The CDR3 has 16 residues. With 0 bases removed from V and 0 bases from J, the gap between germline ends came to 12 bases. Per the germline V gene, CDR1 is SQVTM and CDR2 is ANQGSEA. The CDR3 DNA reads TGCAGCGTTGAAGATAATCGGGGTAGCTCCTACAATGAGCAGTTCTTC. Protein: CSVEDNRGSSYNEQFF.

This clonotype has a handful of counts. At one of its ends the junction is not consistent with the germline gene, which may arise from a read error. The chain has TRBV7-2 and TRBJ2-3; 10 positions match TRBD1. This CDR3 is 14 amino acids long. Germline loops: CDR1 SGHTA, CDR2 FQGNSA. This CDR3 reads CASSYDRGRDAQYF. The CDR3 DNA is TGTGCCAGCAGCTACGACAGGGGGCGAGATGCGCAGTATTTT.

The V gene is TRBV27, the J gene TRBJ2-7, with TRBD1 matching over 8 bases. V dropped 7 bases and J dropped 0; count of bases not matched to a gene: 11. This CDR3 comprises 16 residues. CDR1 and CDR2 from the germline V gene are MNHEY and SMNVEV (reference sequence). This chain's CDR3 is CASKSRIGQGSYEQYF. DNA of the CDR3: TGTGCCAGCAAATCTAGAATCGGACAGGGCTCCTACGAGCAGTACTTC.

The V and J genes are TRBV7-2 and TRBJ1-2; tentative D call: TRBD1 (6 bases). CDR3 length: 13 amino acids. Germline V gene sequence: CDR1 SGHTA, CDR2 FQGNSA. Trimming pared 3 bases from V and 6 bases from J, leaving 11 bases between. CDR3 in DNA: TGTGCCAGCAGCTTCCAGGGGTCGAATGGCTACACCTTC. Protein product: CASSFQGSNGYTF.

The CDR3: CSVGTGDYERYF. The CDR3 DNA reads TGCAGCGTTGGCACAGGGGACTACGAGCGGTACTTC. This chain joins TRBV29-1 and TRBJ2-5; D may be TRBD1 or TRBD2 (7 bases each). This CDR3 is 12 amino acids long. Looked up from germline, CDR1 is SQVTM and CDR2 is ANQGSEA. V dropped 4 bases and J dropped 13 bases, with 19 bases sitting between them.

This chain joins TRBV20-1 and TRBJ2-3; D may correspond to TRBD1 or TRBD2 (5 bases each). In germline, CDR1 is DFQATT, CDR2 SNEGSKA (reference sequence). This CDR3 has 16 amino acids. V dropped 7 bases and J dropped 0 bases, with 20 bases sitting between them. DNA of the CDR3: TGCAGTGGCGATGGGACCGCTACTCCTAGCACAGATACGCAGTATTTT. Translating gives CSGDGTATPSTDTQYF.

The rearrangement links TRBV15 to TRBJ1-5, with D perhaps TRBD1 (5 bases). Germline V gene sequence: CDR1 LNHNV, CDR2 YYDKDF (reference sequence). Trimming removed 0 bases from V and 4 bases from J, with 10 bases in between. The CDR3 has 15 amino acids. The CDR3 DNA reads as TGTGCCACCAGCAGAGATTCAGGGTTTAATCAGCCCCAGCATTTT. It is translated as CATSRDSGFNQPQHF.

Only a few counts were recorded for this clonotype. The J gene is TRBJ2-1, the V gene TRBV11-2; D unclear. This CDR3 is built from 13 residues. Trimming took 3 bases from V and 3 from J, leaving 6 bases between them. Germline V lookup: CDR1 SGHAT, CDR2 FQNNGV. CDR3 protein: CASSFWLYNEQFF. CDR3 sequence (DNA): TGTGCCAGCAGCTTTTGGCTCTACAATGAGCAGTTCTTC.

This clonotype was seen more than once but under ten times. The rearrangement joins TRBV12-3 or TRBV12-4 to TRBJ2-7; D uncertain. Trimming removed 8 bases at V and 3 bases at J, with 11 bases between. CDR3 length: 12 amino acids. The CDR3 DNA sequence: TGTGCCAGCGGCGGCAGGTACTACGAGCAGTACTTC. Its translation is CASGGRYYEQYF.